In this sample, the clone carrying this T cell receptor (beta chain) turned up a few times. Its antigen is not known. Germline trimming cut 1 base from V and 8 bases from J; bases unmatched to any gene: 5. Germline CDR1 and CDR2: GTSNPN and SVGIG (reference sequence). The CDR3 loop spans 13 amino acids. The sample comes from a study of T cell responses to AZD1222 COVID-19 vaccine. General study results and limits: The donors showed a predominance of white British ancestry and of females, with possible underestimation of clonal diversity.

The table came from immunoSEQ multiplex PCR; TCRdb's copy has only in-frame clones and leaves some out. The sample carries 85,000 to 90,000 clones, 88% recorded once. The receptor's source is an adult in good health. This sequence joins TRBV30 and TRBJ1-2, with 9 bases matching TRBD1. The specimen comprised peripheral blood, sampled on day 0 of AZD1222 vaccination. The CDR3 spells CAWSGDRVGGYTF. The CDR3 DNA reads TGTGCCTGGAGTGGGGACAGGGTAGGGGGCTACACCTTC.